Below, 17 T cell receptor beta chains from the same sample are listed, as sequenced in a study of blood T cell repertoires in COVID-19 (dated by TCRdb to the early 2020s). The method was the immunoSEQ multiplex PCR assay. TCRdb took this table from immuneACCESS and kept in-frame rearrangements with V and J called. Such tables lack part of the clones; where checked against another copy, unresolved V genes explain under half of the gap, and the rest is unexplained. The sample contains about 260,000 clones, 80% to 90% of them found a single time. The biggest ten clones account for around 1.5% of the sample. The sequenced material came from peripheral blood. The source of these receptors is a woman in her 40s who had recovered from COVID-19.

V is TRBV30 and J is TRBJ2-5, with 12 bases that match TRBD2. This CDR3 is 16 amino acids long. Germline-derived CDR1 and CDR2 are GTSNPN and SVGIG (reference sequence). The V and J ends lost 5 bases and 3 bases, in that order; junction bases with no gene match: 10. As DNA, the CDR3 is TGTGCCTGGGTTAGGTGGGCTAGCGGGGGGGAAGAGACCCAGTACTTC. Translated, it gives CAWVRWASGGEETQYF.

The chain uses TRBV7-2 and TRBJ2-3; 11 positions match TRBD1. The CDR3 sequence is 15 residues long. The V segment lost 1 base and the J segment 8 bases; nucleotides outside the gene matches: 5. Germline lookup yields CDR1 SGHTA and CDR2 FQGNSA. CDR3 in amino acids: CASSLGTGGAGTQYF. CDR3 DNA sequence: TGTGCCAGCAGCTTAGGGACAGGGGGCGCGGGTACGCAGTATTTT.

The rearrangement joins TRBV5-8 to TRBJ2-5, with 7 bases fitting TRBD1. The V and J ends lost 4 bases and 0 bases, in that order; junction bases with no gene match: 15. CDR1 and CDR2 (germline): SGHTS, YDEGEE. The CDR3 runs 18 residues. CDR3 in amino acids: CASSPARGGRVNQETQYF. CDR3 sequence (DNA): TGTGCCAGCAGCCCGGCTAGAGGGGGCAGGGTGAACCAAGAGACCCAGTACTTC.

The rearrangement uses TRBV18 and TRBJ2-2; possible D gene TRBD1, 6 bases. Per germline, CDR1 KGHSH and CDR2 LQKENI. With 3 bases removed from V and 5 bases from J, the gap between germline ends came to 10 bases. The length of the CDR3 is 14 residues. The DNA for the CDR3 is TGTGCCAGCTCACCCGACCAGGGGACCGGGGAGCTGTTTTTT. Translation: CASSPDQGTGELFF.

This clone appeared once. V gene TRBV5-1 combines with J gene TRBJ2-7; D is undetermined. V lost 4 bases and J lost 5, with 7 bases in between. This CDR3 is 11 amino acids long. Germline CDR1 SGHRS, CDR2 YFSETQ. The CDR3 nucleotides are TGCGCCAGCAGCCACTACCACGAGCAGTACTTC. Protein product: CASSHYHEQYF. The variable domain in full, with the rest retrieved from reference TRBV5-1 and TRBJ2-7, is KAGVTQTPRYLIKTRGQQVTLSCSPISGHRSVSWYQQTPGQGLQFLFEYFSETQRNKGNFPGRFSGRQFSNSRSEMNVSTLELGDSALYLCASSHYHEQYFGPGTRLTVT.

As regards this clone: The junction departs from the called germline gene at one end, perhaps through a read error. The V and J genes are TRBV7-7 and TRBJ2-7, with D tentatively TRBD1 (6 bases). Germline V gene data show CDR1 as SSHAT and CDR2 as FNYEAQ (reference sequence). CDR3 size: 12 residues. CDR3 nucleotide sequence: TGTGCTAGCAGCCCCCGTCAGGGGGAGCAGTACTTC. It codes for CASSPRQGEQYF.

The chain employs TRBV19 and TRBJ1-6; 8 positions agree with TRBD1. V dropped 5 bases and J dropped 4; count of bases not matched to a gene: 7. The CDR3 runs 16 residues. Germline-derived CDR1 and CDR2 are LNHDA and SQIVND (reference sequence). CDR3 coding DNA: TGTGCCAGTAGTCCGGACAGGGAGTTTTATAATTCACCCCTCCACTTT. Encoded protein: CASSPDREFYNSPLHF.

The rearrangement uses TRBV18 and TRBJ1-2; 7 bases are shared with TRBD1. This CDR3 comprises 14 residues. Trimming at V came to 5 bases and at J to 8 bases, leaving 11 bases not matched to a gene. CDR1 and CDR2 (germline): KGHSH, LQKENI. The CDR3 nucleotides read TGTGCCAGCTCAACTTATACAGGGGCAGGGGGCTACACCTTC. Its translation: CASSTYTGAGGYTF.

This clone has a handful of counts. The chain combines TRBV5-1 with TRBJ1-1; TRBD1 matches 9 bases. The CDR3 is 14 residues long. Germline CDR1 SGHRS, CDR2 YFSETQ. Unmatched junction bases numbered 1, after V lost 0 bases and J lost 4 bases. The CDR3 coding sequence is TGCGCCAGCAGCTTGGAACAGGGGGCCACTGAAGCTTTCTTT. This sequence encodes CASSLEQGATEAFF. The variable domain in full, completed from reference TRBV5-1 and TRBJ1-1, reads KAGVTQTPRYLIKTRGQQVTLSCSPISGHRSVSWYQQTPGQGLQFLFEYFSETQRNKGNFPGRFSGRQFSNSRSEMNVSTLELGDSALYLCASSLEQGATEAFFGQGTRLTVV.

The chain carries TRBV4-3 and TRBJ1-1, with 12 bases matching TRBD1. This CDR3 region has 19 residues. V lost 4 bases and J lost 1; bases outside the gene matches: 13. Germline CDR1 and CDR2: LGHNA and YSLEER. Here the CDR3 reads CASSPLWGGTGGGNTEAFF. DNA of the CDR3: TGCGCCAGCAGCCCCCTCTGGGGGGGGACAGGGGGCGGGAACACTGAAGCTTTCTTT.

This chain uses TRBV1 with TRBJ2-7; no DNA check was done on the table's D call, TRBD2. TRBV1 is flagged as a pseudogene. The CDR3 is 13 amino acids. As DNA, the CDR3 is TGCACCTTCTGGGAGGGGGTCTTCTACGAGCAGTACTTC. Protein: CTFWEGVFYEQYF.

V usage is TRBV4-3 and J usage is TRBJ1-3, with 7 bases fitting TRBD1. CDR1 is LGHNA and CDR2 is YSLEER in the germline V gene. The CDR3 spans 18 residues. V lost 0 bases and J lost 7; bases outside the gene matches: 15. In nucleotides, the CDR3 is TGCGCCAGCAGCCAAGATACGTTATGGGACAGTGTTTTGAACACCATATATTTT. Protein product: CASSQDTLWDSVLNTIYF.

The chain carries TRBV6-5 and TRBJ1-6; tentative D call: TRBD1 (6 bases). Germline CDR1 and CDR2: MNHEY and SVGAGI. V was shortened by 2 bases and J by 7 bases, with 12 bases between the two germline ends. CDR3 length equals 15 residues. CDR3 DNA sequence: TGTGCCAGCAGTTACGGGGGCTCAGGGAATTCACCCCTCCACTTT. It is translated as CASSYGGSGNSPLHF.

The CDR3 loop is CASSPDRAGTGELFF. CDR3 bases: TGTGCCAGCAGCCCCGACAGGGCGGGCACCGGGGAGCTGTTTTTT. This chain uses TRBV2 with TRBJ2-2; TRBD1 aligns across 7 bases. The CDR3 is 15 amino acids. V lost 6 bases to trimming and J lost 4 bases; unmatched junction nucleotides: 8. Germline-derived CDR1 and CDR2 are SNHLY and FYNNEI.

J is TRBJ2-5 and V is TRBV4-1, with 11 bases identical to TRBD2. Germline lookup yields CDR1 MGHRA and CDR2 YSYEKL. The CDR3 is made up of 18 amino acids. V shed 0 bases, J shed 0 bases, and the junction held 6 bases outside the gene matches. CDR3 nucleotide sequence: TGCGCCAGCAGCCAAGAATTTCCGGGACTAGCGGACCAAGAGACCCAGTACTTC. Translation: CASSQEFPGLADQETQYF.

V gene TRBV9 combines with J gene TRBJ2-1, with 11 bases that match TRBD2. Germline V CDR1 and CDR2: SGDLS, YYNGEE. V lost 0 bases to trimming and J lost 4 bases; unmatched junction nucleotides: 18. The CDR3 has 21 residues. The CDR3 region has the DNA TGTGCCAGCAGCGTAGGGGGCTCAACTAGCGGGGGCTCCATCAGGTACAATGAGCAGTTCTTC. It is translated as CASSVGGSTSGGSIRYNEQFF.

Only one count was recorded for this clone. The rearrangement uses TRBV7-2 and TRBJ1-2; 7 bases match TRBD1. The germline V gene has CDR1 SGHTA and CDR2 FQGNSA. This CDR3 contains 16 residues. The trim removed 5 bases at V and 2 bases at J, leaving 11 bases unmatched. CDR3: CASSPRTGPSNYGYTF. The DNA of the CDR3 is TGTGCCAGCAGCCCGCGGACAGGTCCCTCGAACTATGGCTACACCTTC.